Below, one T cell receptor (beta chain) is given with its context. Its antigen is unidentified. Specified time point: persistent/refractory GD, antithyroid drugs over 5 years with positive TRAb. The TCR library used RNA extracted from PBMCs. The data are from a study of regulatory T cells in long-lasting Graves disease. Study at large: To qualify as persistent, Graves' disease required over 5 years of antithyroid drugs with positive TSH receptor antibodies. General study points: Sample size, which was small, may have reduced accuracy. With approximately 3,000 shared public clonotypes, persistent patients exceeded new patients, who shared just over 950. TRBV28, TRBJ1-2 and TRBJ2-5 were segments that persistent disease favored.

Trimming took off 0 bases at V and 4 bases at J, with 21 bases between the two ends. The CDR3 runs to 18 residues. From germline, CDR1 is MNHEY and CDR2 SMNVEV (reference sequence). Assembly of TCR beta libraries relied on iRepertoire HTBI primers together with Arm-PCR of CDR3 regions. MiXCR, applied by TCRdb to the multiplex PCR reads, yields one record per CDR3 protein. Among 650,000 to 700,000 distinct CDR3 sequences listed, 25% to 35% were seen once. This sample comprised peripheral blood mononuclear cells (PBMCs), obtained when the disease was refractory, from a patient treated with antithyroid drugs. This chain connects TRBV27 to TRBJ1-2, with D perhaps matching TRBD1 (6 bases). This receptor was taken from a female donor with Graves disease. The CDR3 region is CASSLSGDMVDFLYGYTF. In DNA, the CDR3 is TGTGCCAGCAGTTTATCTGGGGACATGGTCGACTTTCTCTATGGCTACACCTTC.